The rows below give T cell receptor beta chains drawn from one sample of a study of T cell responses to AZD1222 COVID-19 vaccine. Data came from immunoSEQ multiplex PCR; TCRdb stores just in-frame clones and leaves some out. The profile shows 90,000 to 150,000 clones, approximately 86% of them singletons. Here the sequenced sample was peripheral blood, taken on day 0 of AZD1222 vaccination. The receptor set was obtained from an adult in good health. CDR3s include the opening cysteine and the closing phenylalanine or tryptophan. A D gene is named only where the DNA matches it firmly. Some rows have no size entry. The others give once, few or many, or a class for an expanded clone.

D: .; V: TRBV7-9; J: TRBJ2-2; size: .; CDR3: CASSLVGNTGELFF; DNA: TGTGCCAGCAGCTTAGTGGGGAACACCGGGGAGCTGTTTTTT
D: TRBD2; V: TRBV7-2; J: TRBJ2-1; size: few; CDR3: CASSLWGTSGSLEQFF; DNA: TGTGCCAGCAGCTTATGGGGGACTAGCGGGAGTCTTGAGCAGTTCTTC
D: TRBD1; V: TRBV30; J: TRBJ1-6; size: .; CDR3: CAWSEGRGLDSPLHF; DNA: TGTGCCTGGAGCGAGGGCAGGGGGCTAGATTCACCCCTCCACTTT
D: TRBD2; V: TRBV20-1; J: TRBJ2-3; size: .; CDR3: CSASGTSGVADTQYF; DNA: TGCAGTGCTAGTGGGACTAGCGGGGTGGCAGATACGCAGTATTTT
D: TRBD2; V: TRBV5-1; J: TRBJ2-7; size: .; CDR3: CASSLEGGSYEQYF; DNA: TGCGCCAGCAGCTTGGAAGGCGGGAGTTACGAGCAGTACTTC
D: TRBD1; V: TRBV5-4; J: TRBJ1-1; size: few; CDR3: CASSRGQGDTEAFF; DNA: TGTGCCAGCAGCAGGGGACAGGGGGACACTGAAGCTTTCTTT
D: TRBD1; V: TRBV27; J: TRBJ2-7; size: .; CDR3: CASSLGSQGASFEQYF; DNA: TGTGCCAGCAGTTTAGGGTCGCAGGGGGCCTCGTTCGAGCAGTACTTC
D: TRBD1; V: TRBV27; J: TRBJ2-5; size: few; CDR3: CASRPGTDTKETQYF; DNA: TGTGCCAGCAGGCCCGGGACAGATACGAAAGAGACCCAGTACTTC
D: .; V: TRBV19; J: TRBJ1-2; size: .; CDR3: CASRSQGRNYGYTF; DNA: TGTGCCAGTAGAAGTCAGGGGCGAAACTATGGCTACACCTTC
D: .; V: TRBV30; J: TRBJ1-5; size: .; CDR3: CAWSRGRAFNQPQHF; DNA: TGTGCCTGGAGTCGAGGACGGGCCTTTAATCAGCCCCAGCATTTT
D: TRBD2; V: TRBV27; J: TRBJ2-2; size: .; CDR3: CASTLAGGRGGELFF; DNA: TGTGCCAGCACCCTAGCGGGAGGGCGGGGCGGGGAGCTGTTTTTT
D: .; V: TRBV6-6; J: TRBJ1-4; size: .; CDR3: CASTGQNEKLFF; DNA: TGTGCCAGCACGGGACAAAATGAAAAACTGTTTTTT
D: TRBD2; V: TRBV3-1/TRBV3-2; J: TRBJ2-1; size: .; CDR3: CASSRGTSLGEQFF; DNA: TGTGCCAGCAGCCGGGGGACTAGCCTGGGTGAGCAGTTCTTC
D: TRBD2; V: TRBV7-2; J: TRBJ2-3; size: once; CDR3: CASSLVGRSTSTDTQYF; DNA: TGTGCCAGCAGCTTAGTCGGGAGGTCGACTAGCACAGATACGCAGTATTTT
D: TRBD1; V: TRBV2; J: TRBJ2-1; size: few; CDR3: CASRGLQGGNEQFF; DNA: TGTGCCAGCAGGGGGCTACAGGGGGGCAATGAGCAGTTCTTC
D: TRBD1; V: TRBV28; J: TRBJ1-5; size: .; CDR3: CASSLQGGRSNQPQHF; DNA: TGTGCCAGCAGTTTACAGGGGGGTAGGAGCAATCAGCCCCAGCATTTT
D: TRBD1; V: TRBV28; J: TRBJ1-2; size: .; CDR3: CASRTGGPYGYTF; DNA: TGTGCCAGCAGGACAGGGGGCCCCTATGGCTACACCTTC